This T cell receptor beta chain was sequenced during a study of T cell changes during pregnancy in multiple sclerosis. TCRdb's table, derived via immunoSEQ multiplex PCR, lists solely in-frame clones and lacks some. The table shows approximately 92,000 clones, with approximately 92% occurring only once. This specimen was peripheral blood, taken in the first trimester of pregnancy. The sequence was collected from a female donor with multiple sclerosis, enrolled in a pregnancy study.

The CDR3 DNA follows: TGTGCCAGCTCACCACCCGCGCTTGGCTACACCTTC. This translates into CASSPPALGYTF. V usage is TRBV18 and J usage is TRBJ1-2, with D hard to call. V was clipped by 0 bases and J by 7 bases, with 6 bases between them. Germline CDR1 is KGHSH and CDR2 is LQKENI. This CDR3 spans 12 amino acids.